The 2 T cell receptor beta chains listed next were all sequenced from one sample in a study of cytotoxic CD8 clonotypes in ibrutinib-treated CLL. The method was immunoSEQ multiplex PCR; TCRdb's version includes in-frame clones alone and lacks a portion of them. The data show 200,000 to 250,000 clones, 60% to 75% seen once. Source: PBMCs, taken after 24 months of ibrutinib treatment. All receptors come from a human donor with chronic lymphocytic leukemia.

The chain is built from TRBV23-1 and TRBJ2-4, with D unresolved. Being an ORF, TRBV23-1 has a function that is uncertain. With 1 base removed from V and 0 bases from J, the gap between germline ends came to 10 bases. The CDR3 totals 16 residues. Written as DNA, the CDR3 is TGCGCCAGCAGTCAATGTGCAGTGATAGCCAAAAACATTCAGTACTTC. Translated, it gives CASSQCAVIAKNIQYF.

The chain combines TRBV19 with TRBJ2-3, with 10 bases aligning to TRBD1. The ends lost 3 bases at V and 3 bases at J; junction bases unmatched: 3. The CDR3 totals 15 residues. Germline assignment: CDR1 LNHDA and CDR2 SQIVND (reference sequence). CDR3 DNA: TGTGCCAGTAGTATTCTGGGACAGGGGACAGATACGCAGTATTTT. Translation: CASSILGQGTDTQYF.